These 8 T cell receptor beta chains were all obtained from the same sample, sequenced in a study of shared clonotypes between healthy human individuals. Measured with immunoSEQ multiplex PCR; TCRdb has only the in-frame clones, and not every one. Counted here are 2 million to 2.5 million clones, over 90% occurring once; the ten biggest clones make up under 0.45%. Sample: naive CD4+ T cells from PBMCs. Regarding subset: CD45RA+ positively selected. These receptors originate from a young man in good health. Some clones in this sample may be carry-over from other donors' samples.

The CDR3 is CASSKGQGDIQYF. The DNA for the CDR3 is TGTGCCAGCAGCAAGGGACAGGGAGACATTCAGTACTTC. V gene TRBV7-3 combines with J gene TRBJ2-4; the match to TRBD1 covers 9 bases. The CDR3 has 13 amino acids. Germline-derived CDR1 and CDR2 are SGHTA and FQGTGA. J was trimmed by 8 bases and V by 5 bases; bases with no gene match: 4.

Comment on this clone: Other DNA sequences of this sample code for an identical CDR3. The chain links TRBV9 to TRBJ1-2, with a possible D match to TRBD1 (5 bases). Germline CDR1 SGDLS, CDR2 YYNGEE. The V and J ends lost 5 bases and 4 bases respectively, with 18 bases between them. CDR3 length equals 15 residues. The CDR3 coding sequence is TGTGCCAGCAGTGTCACCGGGGGATCGGGCTATGGCTACACCTTC. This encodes CASSVTGGSGYGYTF. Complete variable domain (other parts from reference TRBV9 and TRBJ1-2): DSGVTQTPKHLITATGQRVTLRCSPRSGDLSVYWYQQSLDQGLQFLIQYYNGEERAKGNILERFSAQQFPDLHSELNLSSLELGDSALYFCASSVTGGSGYGYTFGSGTRLTVV.

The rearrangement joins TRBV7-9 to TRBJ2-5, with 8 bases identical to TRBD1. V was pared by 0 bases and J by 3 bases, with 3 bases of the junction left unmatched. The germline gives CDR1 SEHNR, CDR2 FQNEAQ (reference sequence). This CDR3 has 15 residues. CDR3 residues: CASSLAQGAEETQYF. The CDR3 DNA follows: TGTGCCAGCAGCTTAGCGCAGGGGGCGGAAGAGACCCAGTACTTC. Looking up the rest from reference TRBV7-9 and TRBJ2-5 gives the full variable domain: DTGVSQNPRHKITKRGQNVTFRCDPISEHNRLYWYRQTLGQGPEFLTYFQNEAQLEKSRLLSDRFSAERPKGSFSTLEIQRTEQGDSAMYLCASSLAQGAEETQYFGPGTRLLVL.

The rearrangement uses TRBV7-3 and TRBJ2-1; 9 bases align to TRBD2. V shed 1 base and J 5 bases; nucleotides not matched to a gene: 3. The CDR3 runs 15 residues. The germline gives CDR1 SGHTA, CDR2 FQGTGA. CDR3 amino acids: CASSLIAGEDNEQFF. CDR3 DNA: TGTGCCAGCAGCTTAATAGCGGGAGAGGACAATGAGCAGTTCTTC.

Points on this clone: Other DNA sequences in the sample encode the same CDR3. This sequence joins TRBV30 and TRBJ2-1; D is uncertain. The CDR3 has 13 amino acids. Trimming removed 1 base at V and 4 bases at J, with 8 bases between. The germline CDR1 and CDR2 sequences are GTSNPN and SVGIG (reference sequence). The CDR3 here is CAWSEGIYNEQFF. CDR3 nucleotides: TGTGCCTGGAGTGAGGGCATTTACAATGAGCAGTTCTTC. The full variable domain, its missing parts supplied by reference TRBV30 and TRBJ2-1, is SQTIHQWPATLVQPVGSPLSLECTVEGTSNPNLYWYRQAAGRGLQLLFYSVGIGQISSEVPQNLSASRPQDRQFILSSKKLLLSDSGFYLCAWSEGIYNEQFFGPGTRLTVL.

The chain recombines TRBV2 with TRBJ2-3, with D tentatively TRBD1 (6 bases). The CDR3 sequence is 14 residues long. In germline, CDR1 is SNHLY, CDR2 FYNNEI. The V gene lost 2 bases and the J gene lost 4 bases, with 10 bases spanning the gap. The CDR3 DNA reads TGTGCCAGCAGTGAACGGAGACAGGCAGATACGCAGTATTTT. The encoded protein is CASSERRQADTQYF.

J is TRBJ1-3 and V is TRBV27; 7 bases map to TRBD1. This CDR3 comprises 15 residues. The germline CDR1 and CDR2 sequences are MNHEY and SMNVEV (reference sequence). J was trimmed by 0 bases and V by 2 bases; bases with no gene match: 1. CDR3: CASSLRGLSGNTIYF. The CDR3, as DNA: TGTGCCAGCAGTTTAAGGGGGCTCTCTGGAAACACCATATATTTT.

The CDR3 reads CASSRQSGRYNEQFF. DNA of the CDR3: TGTGCCAGCAGCCGGCAGAGCGGGAGGTACAATGAGCAGTTCTTC. The chain couples TRBV5-4 to TRBJ2-1; 9 bases align to TRBD2. From germline, CDR1 is SGHNT and CDR2 YYREEE (reference sequence). CDR3 length: 15 residues. The V and J ends lost 4 bases and 4 bases, in that order; junction bases with no gene match: 6. Together with reference TRBV5-4 and TRBJ2-1, the CDR3 gives the full variable domain: ETGVTQSPTHLIKTRGQQVTLRCSSQSGHNTVSWYQQALGQGPQFIFQYYREEENGRGNFPPRFSGLQFPNYSSELNVNALELDDSALYLCASSRQSGRYNEQFFGPGTRLTVL.